These T cell receptor beta chains were read from a single sample in a study of T-cell reconstitution after alpha-beta-depleted transplantation in children. TCRdb passed the PCR reads through MiXCR, listing each CDR3 protein once. The data contain under 450,000 distinct CDR3 sequences, 15% to 20% of them singletons. Sequencing used PBMCs, mostly from graft donor cells, obtained 360 days after TCRalphabeta/CD19-depleted stem cell transplant. The receptor source for this set is a boy in the first two years of life who had a stem cell transplant for Wiskott-Aldrich syndrome, so the T cells may come from the graft donor. Both conserved end residues are part of each CDR3. Fields, in order: CDR3 protein, CDR3 DNA, D gene, clone size, J gene, V gene. D genes are given only for firm matches. Size is stated for part of the rows, as once, few or many counts, or as a class when the clone is expanded.

CASSPPGGEQYF,TGTGCCAGCAGCCCCCCAGGAGGGGAGCAGTACTTC,-,few,TRBJ2-7,TRBV7-9
CSVRTVPYEQYF,TGCAGCGTTCGGACGGTTCCATACGAGCAGTACTTC,-,many,TRBJ2-7,TRBV29-1
CATSDFRGGGYNEQFF,TGTGCCACCAGTGATTTCCGGGGAGGGGGCTACAATGAGCAGTTCTTC,-,-,TRBJ2-1,TRBV24-1
CASSLDIAYEQYF,TGTGCCAGCAGCTTGGACATAGCCTACGAGCAGTACTTC,-,-,TRBJ2-7,TRBV5-6
CASTLDRGGNQPQHF,TGTGCCAGCACCCTGGACAGGGGCGGCAATCAGCCCCAGCATTTT,TRBD1,few,TRBJ1-5,TRBV2
CAISEPLRNEQFF,TGTGCCATCAGTGAGCCTCTGCGGAATGAGCAGTTCTTC,-,-,TRBJ2-1,TRBV10-3
CASRGLKGIYNEQFF,TGTGCCAGCAGGGGCTTGAAGGGGATCTACAATGAGCAGTTCTTC,-,few,TRBJ2-1,TRBV11-2
CASWPDRGKSYIQYF,TGTGCCAGCTGGCCTGACAGGGGGAAGTCCTACATTCAGTACTTC,TRBD1,-,TRBJ2-4,TRBV28
CASRTGIAGLSDNEQFF,TGTGCCAGCCGAACGGGGATAGCGGGACTTAGCGACAATGAGCAGTTCTTC,TRBD2,many,TRBJ2-1,TRBV7-8
CASSPGLGQETQYF,TGTGCCAGCTCACCTGGACTAGGCCAAGAGACCCAGTACTTC,TRBD2,few,TRBJ2-5,TRBV18
CASSEITGTGSYEQYF,TGTGCCAGCAGTGAAATTACCGGGACGGGATCCTACGAGCAGTACTTC,-,-,TRBJ2-7,TRBV2
CASSYGTGANYEQYF,TGTGCCAGCAGTTACGGGACAGGGGCGAACTACGAGCAGTACTTC,TRBD1,few,TRBJ2-7,TRBV2
CASSQGPWGETQYF,TGCGCCAGCAGCCAGGGACCCTGGGGGGAGACCCAGTACTTC,-,few,TRBJ2-5,TRBV4-3
CATTRMTGVYGYTF,TGTGCCACCACCCGCATGACAGGGGTCTATGGCTACACCTTC,TRBD1,few,TRBJ1-2,TRBV12-3/TRBV12-4
CASSGGLEGLQFF,TGTGCCAGCAGTGGAGGACTAGAAGGGCTCCAGTTCTTC,TRBD2,few,TRBJ2-1,TRBV2
CATSGHDEQFF,TGTGCCACCAGTGGACACGATGAGCAGTTCTTC,-,-,TRBJ2-1,TRBV24-1
CATRRETNEKLFF,TGTGCCACCAGGAGGGAGACTAATGAAAAACTGTTTTTT,-,many,TRBJ1-4,TRBV15
CAISTSGRRSYEQYF,TGTGCCATCAGTACTAGCGGGCGACGCTCCTACGAGCAGTACTTC,TRBD2,-,TRBJ2-7,TRBV10-3
CAIGSGQLTGELFF,TGTGCCATCGGGTCCGGACAGCTCACCGGGGAGCTGTTTTTT,-,-,TRBJ2-2,TRBV10-3
CASSYRTGPQQYF,TGTGCCAGCAGTTACCGGACCGGACCCCAGCAGTACTTC,-,few,TRBJ2-7,TRBV6-2/TRBV6-3
CASSLVGGLRTPSEQYF,TGTGCCAGCAGCTTAGTAGGGGGACTCCGAACCCCCTCCGAGCAGTACTTC,-,-,TRBJ2-7,TRBV7-2
CSATGQVDPYEQYF,TGCAGTGCTACCGGACAGGTCGACCCCTACGAGCAGTACTTC,TRBD1,many,TRBJ2-7,TRBV20-1
CSARVQGNYGYTF,TGCAGTGCTAGAGTACAGGGCAACTATGGCTACACCTTC,-,few,TRBJ1-2,TRBV20-1
CSAVTQGPHQGGEQFF,TGCAGCGCCGTAACACAGGGCCCTCACCAGGGGGGTGAGCAGTTCTTC,-,-,TRBJ2-1,TRBV29-1
CSGAGLAGGPYNEQFF,TGCAGCGGTGCGGGACTAGCGGGAGGGCCCTACAATGAGCAGTTCTTC,TRBD2,-,TRBJ2-1,TRBV29-1
CATKDRENTEAFF,TGTGCCACCAAGGACAGGGAGAACACTGAAGCTTTCTTT,TRBD1,-,TRBJ1-1,TRBV24-1
CASSEGTGGSYEQYF,TGTGCCAGCAGTGAAGGGACAGGGGGCTCGTACGAGCAGTACTTC,TRBD1,-,TRBJ2-7,TRBV6-1
CASSPGVSSYEQYF,TGTGCCAGCAGTCCGGGAGTTTCCTCCTACGAGCAGTACTTC,-,many,TRBJ2-7,TRBV12-3/TRBV12-4
CASSSRTWDRANVLTF,TGTGCCAGCAGTTCAAGGACGTGGGATAGAGCCAACGTCCTGACTTTC,-,-,TRBJ2-6,TRBV28
CASSPPRTSGGPVAKNIQYF,TGTGCCAGCAGTCCCCCCCGGACTAGCGGGGGGCCGGTAGCCAAAAACATTCAGTACTTC,TRBD2,few,TRBJ2-4,TRBV2
CASSLVADNSPLHF,TGCGCCAGCAGCTTGGTGGCAGATAATTCACCCCTCCACTTT,-,-,TRBJ1-6,TRBV5-1
CASSFESRGLSTYEQYF,TGTGCCAGCAGCTTCGAATCACGGGGACTTTCAACCTACGAGCAGTACTTC,-,-,TRBJ2-7,TRBV7-9
CASSWGSLGGFYEQYF,TGTGCCAGCAGTTGGGGGTCACTAGGGGGGTTCTACGAGCAGTACTTC,-,-,TRBJ2-7,TRBV2
CSARAPSGNSYNEQFF,TGCAGTGCTAGAGCACCTAGCGGGAACTCCTACAATGAGCAGTTCTTC,TRBD2,-,TRBJ2-1,TRBV20-1
CSVTARSDTQYF,TGCAGCGTTACCGCCCGCTCAGATACGCAGTATTTT,-,-,TRBJ2-3,TRBV29-1
CASSGFSRRGNTGELFF,TGTGCCAGCAGTGGGTTTTCTAGGCGGGGGAACACCGGGGAGCTGTTTTTT,-,few,TRBJ2-2,TRBV25-1
CASSAQTGTGLGRGTEAFF,TGTGCCAGCTCAGCTCAAACCGGGACAGGACTTGGTAGGGGCACTGAAGCTTTCTTT,TRBD1,-,TRBJ1-1,TRBV18
CASSERRRWGTEAFF,TGCGCCAGCAGTGAGAGGAGGAGGTGGGGCACTGAAGCTTTCTTT,-,few,TRBJ1-1,TRBV4-3
CASRSVTRRTEAFF,TGTGCCAGCAGATCGGTTACAAGACGCACTGAAGCTTTCTTT,-,-,TRBJ1-1,TRBV3-1